This T cell receptor beta chain was sequenced in a study of blood T cells in healthy people across ages. Combining a sample-barcoded 5' primer with a J-beta primer mix, a second PCR ran for 7 to 11 cycles. Every sample gave at least 3 million paired-end reads containing CDR3. TCRdb reprocessed the 5' RACE reads via MiXCR and lists one record per CDR3 protein. The sample has under 800,000 distinct CDR3 sequences, 20% to 25% seen once. This clonotype was counted a single time. CDR1 is SGHDT, CDR2 YYEEEE, per germline. V gave up 4 bases and J gave up 6 bases, with 7 bases separating them. CDR3 size: 12 residues.

The specimen was blood. This receptor was taken from a man aged 65 to 79 in good health. The V call is TRBV5-6, the J call TRBJ1-4; D perhaps matches TRBD1 (5 bases). The CDR3 DNA reads TGTGCCAGCAGCGACAGATATGAAAAACTGTTTTTT. Its protein is CASSDRYEKLFF.